Below are 12 T cell receptor beta chains sequenced from a single sample in a study of CXCR3-negative and CXCR3-positive naive CD8 T cells (dated by TCRdb to the late 2010s). Instrument used: NextSeq 550. The Human TCR Profiling Kit (MiLaboratory) was used to make UMI-labeled 5' RACE TRB cDNA libraries. TCRdb reprocessed the reads into one record per CDR3 protein sequence, lacking DNA. The data table for this sample lists tens of thousands of distinct CDR3 sequences. The ten largest clones capture about 1.1% of the sample. Sequenced input: naive CXCR3- CD8+ T cells from blood. The sample's cell subset or site label, decoded: CD45RO-CCR7+CD27+CD95- naive CD8+ T cells lacking CXCR3 (TNR3-). These receptors originate from a human donor in good health. Some clones in this sample may be carry-over from other donors' samples.

The V gene is TRBV18, the J gene TRBJ2-3. The CDR3 spans 18 residues. Germline V gene lookup returns CDR1 KGHSH and CDR2 LQKENI. The CDR3 spells CASSPLFKGESSTDTQYF.

The chain couples TRBV7-6 to TRBJ2-7. Germline loops: CDR1 SGHVS, CDR2 FNYEAQ. The CDR3 runs to 14 residues. CDR3 sequence reads: CASSPRQTAYEQYF.

The chain links TRBV7-2 to TRBJ2-7. Germline CDR1 and CDR2: SGHTA and FQGNSA. The CDR3 totals 13 residues. This CDR3 reads CASRPQSSYEQYF.

This chain links TRBV9 with TRBJ1-2. Germline V gene sequence: CDR1 SGDLS, CDR2 YYNGEE. The CDR3 has 15 amino acids. CDR3 sequence reads: CASSGHNWSWDGYTF. The entire variable domain, with the rest obtained from reference TRBV9 and TRBJ1-2, is as follows: DSGVTQTPKHLITATGQRVTLRCSPRSGDLSVYWYQQSLDQGLQFLIQYYNGEERAKGNILERFSAQQFPDLHSELNLSSLELGDSALYFCASSGHNWSWDGYTFGSGTRLTVV.

This chain joins TRBV6-2 or TRBV6-3 and TRBJ2-7; TCRdb designates TRBD1, a call that cannot be tested without DNA. CDR1 is MNHEY and CDR2 is SVGEGT in the germline V gene. CDR3 size: 14 residues. This CDR3 reads CASRATGPLYEQYF.

J is TRBJ2-2 and V is TRBV6-2 or TRBV6-3. The CDR3 loop spans 11 amino acids. Germline V lookup: CDR1 MNHEY, CDR2 SVGEGT. The CDR3 loop is CASSATGELFF.

CDR3 loop: CASSWAGGSHYGYTF. This rearrangement joins TRBV11-2 to TRBJ1-2. Germline V gene sequence: CDR1 SGHAT, CDR2 FQNNGV. The CDR3 covers 15 residues.

The rearrangement joins TRBV29-1 to TRBJ2-7; the TRBD1 assignment by TCRdb is unverifiable without DNA. Per the germline V gene, CDR1 is SQVTM and CDR2 is ANQGSEA. CDR3 length: 13 residues. The CDR3 is CSVELGETYEQYF.

The chain employs TRBV12-3 or TRBV12-4 and TRBJ1-1. CDR3 length equals 13 residues. The CDR3 here is CASSPAGGSKAFF.

CDR3 sequence reads: CSVRGTDTQYF. The chain uses TRBV29-1 and TRBJ2-3; absent DNA, TCRdb's TRBD2 call cannot be checked. The CDR3 totals 11 residues. CDR1 and CDR2 from the germline V gene are SQVTM and ANQGSEA.

This chain links TRBV4-3 with TRBJ2-2; TCRdb reports TRBD1, a call that lacks DNA to check it against. CDR1 LGHNA and CDR2 YSLEER come from the germline V gene. CDR3 size: 15 residues. CDR3 amino acids: CASSQDEGGTGELFF.

The chain is built from TRBV12-3 or TRBV12-4 and TRBJ2-1; TCRdb's D call of TRBD1 is untestable without DNA. This CDR3 is built from 16 residues. The chain's CDR3 is CASSPGTGGAYNEQFF.